The rows below give T cell receptor beta chains drawn from one sample of a study of somatic mutations in cytotoxic T cells in rheumatoid arthritis. Libraries were prepared by immunoSEQ multiplex PCR; TCRdb keeps only in-frame clonotypes and omits some of them. The sample has roughly 20,000 clones; 68% are singletons. Material: CD8+ T cells sorted from blood. The receptors were gathered from an adult with rheumatoid arthritis. CDR3s include the opening cysteine and the closing phenylalanine or tryptophan. The D gene is left open where the match is weak. Size tells how often a clone was seen (once, few, many) or the class of an expanded clone, and some rows leave it out.

TRBD2	TRBV6-6	-	TRBJ2-5	CASSGPAGGPSETQYF	TGTGCCAGCAGTGGACCAGCGGGGGGCCCATCGGAGACCCAGTACTTC
TRBD1	TRBV28	-	TRBJ2-7	CASSLRGREQYF	TGTGCCAGCAGTTTAAGGGGGCGAGAGCAGTACTTC
-	TRBV4-2	-	TRBJ1-5	CASSQGGGRSNQPQHF	TGTGCCAGCAGCCAAGGGGGGGGTAGGAGCAATCAGCCCCAGCATTTT
-	TRBV5-1	-	TRBJ2-1	CASSWRQGTTYNEQFF	TGCGCCAGCAGCTGGAGACAGGGGACTACCTACAATGAGCAGTTCTTC
-	TRBV29-1	few	TRBJ2-1	CSVDWGSYNEQFF	TGCAGCGTGGACTGGGGTAGCTACAATGAGCAGTTCTTC
TRBD2	TRBV10-2	-	TRBJ2-7	CASSPLAGSYEQYF	TGCGCCAGCAGCCCTCTAGCGGGGTCCTACGAGCAGTACTTC
-	TRBV27	few	TRBJ1-1	CASSLGSTTEAFF	TGTGCCAGCAGCCTTGGGAGCACCACTGAAGCTTTCTTT
-	TRBV21-1	-	TRBJ2-7	CASSKGRRREQYF	TGTGCCAGCAGCAAGGGCAGGCGTCGTGAGCAGTACTTC
TRBD1	TRBV29-1	-	TRBJ2-7	CSVVGGMGEQYF	TGCAGCGTTGTAGGGGGCATGGGCGAGCAGTACTTC
-	TRBV4-1	-	TRBJ2-3	CASSQDRYRETDTQYF	TGCGCCAGCAGCCAAGATCGGTACAGGGAAACAGATACGCAGTATTTT
TRBD1	TRBV27	-	TRBJ1-5	CASSLTGGWSNQPQHF	TGTGCCAGCAGCCTTACAGGGGGCTGGAGCAATCAGCCCCAGCATTTT
-	TRBV5-6	-	TRBJ1-4	CASSSEQGSNEKLFF	TGTGCCAGCAGCTCTGAACAGGGTTCTAATGAAAAACTGTTTTTT
TRBD2	TRBV29-1	-	TRBJ2-7	CSVEVTSGGIDEQYF	TGCAGCGTTGAAGTTACTAGCGGGGGAATTGACGAGCAGTACTTC
TRBD2	TRBV4-3	-	TRBJ2-2	CASSRGTSGGTGELFF	TGCGCCAGCAGCCGGGGGACTAGCGGGGGCACCGGGGAGCTGTTTTTT
TRBD1	TRBV7-9	-	TRBJ2-1	CASSLVAGTGGFYEQFF	TGTGCCAGCAGCTTAGTGGCCGGGACAGGGGGCTTCTATGAGCAGTTCTTC
-	TRBV30	-	TRBJ2-3	CAWMGVDTQYF	TGTGCCTGGATGGGGGTAGATACGCAGTATTTT
-	TRBV6-6	-	TRBJ2-7	CASSPDSSSYEQYF	TGTGCCAGCTCTCCCGACAGCTCCTCCTACGAGCAGTACTTC
-	TRBV27	-	TRBJ2-7	CASSSTVPYEQYF	TGTGCCAGCAGTTCGACAGTTCCCTACGAGCAGTACTTC
TRBD1	TRBV7-9	-	TRBJ2-3	CASSLGQGNTDTQYF	TGTGCCAGCAGCCTAGGACAGGGAAACACAGATACGCAGTATTTT
-	TRBV6-5	once	TRBJ1-2	CASSYAETPSYGYTF	TGTGCCAGCAGTTACGCGGAAACCCCGTCCTATGGCTACACCTTC
-	TRBV7-9	once	TRBJ1-4	CASSLARGQFNEKLFF	TGTGCCAGCAGCTTAGCGCGAGGACAGTTTAATGAAAAACTGTTTTTT
-	TRBV2	few	TRBJ2-2	CASSESTRETGELFF	TGTGCCAGCAGTGAAAGCACTAGAGAGACCGGGGAGCTGTTTTTT